This T cell receptor beta chain was recorded in a study of cytomegalovirus exposure and HLA in healthy donors (dated 2017 in TCRdb). With regard to the full study: According to an earlier analysis of 587 of the donors, about 179 million T cells yielded approximately 120 million unique TCR beta sequences and about 300 Gb of sequence data. An earlier analysis of 587 of the donors used high-throughput TCR beta sequencing to judge whether each TCR beta V gene segment behaved as functional or pseudogenic. A separate validation cohort of some 130 different subjects was used in addition to the roughly 720-subject first cohort. Because of strong linkage in the cohort, a few DR-DQ haplotypes were treated as single units for association and clustering. The study aimed to test whether signatures of past pathogen exposure could be identified by cataloging public T cell receptors. On average, roughly 250,000 unique TCR beta nucleotide sequences were sequenced per donor among some 420 genotyped donors of the cohort, with 15% to 20% of those sequences being non-productive. Rather than drawing on any new phenotypic data, the later analysis identified candidate immune exposures from TCR beta sequences and the way those sequences occurred across donors. All discovery cohort repertoires had been generated using a single sequencing platform. Typing coverage varied by locus: 629-630 donors for A, B, C, DRB1 and DQB1; about 520 for DQA1; around 570 for DPA1; approximately 490 for DPB1. Around 330 gigabases of sequencing data and around 90 million unique TCR sequences made up an early release that covered about 640 HLA-typed donors. Genome-wide SNP genotypes for about three fifths of the roughly 670 donors were used in a later genetic analysis, which treated that subset as a discovery cohort. HLA typing included class I and class II loci at four-digit resolution. Donor age, sex, ethnicity and CMV serostatus were collected together with the repertoire data. A later analysis re-analyzed previously published TCR beta repertoires from 666 donors and added high-resolution HLA genotyping to study TCR occurrence patterns. To predict cytomegalovirus infection status, the study brought together high-throughput TCR immunosequencing, statistical association of individual TCRs with disease status, and machine learning. The T cell repertoires of 700 or so subjects were profiled by immunosequencing and related to cytomegalovirus serostatus. The genetic ancestry cluster associated with self-reported Caucasian donors included about 84% of the approximately 430 genotyped donors. What the authors observed across the whole study: According to a later analysis, most CMV-associated TCR beta chains appeared to be HLA-restricted, and the HLA associations seemed to be driven largely by CMV exposure. In the study, 150 to 200 TCR beta chains were listed as associated with cytomegalovirus. The classifier was reported to diagnose cytomegalovirus status with high specificity and sensitivity in both the original and validation cohorts. When HLA alleles, especially DR and DQ, strongly co-occurred, TCR associations were difficult to assign to individual alleles. The authors suggested that the approach could potentially be generalized to other disease states and immunological phenotypes. At a false discovery rate of 0.05, a later analysis linked under 20,000 TCR beta sequences to specific HLA alleles. Immune exposure information for the cohort was limited to CMV serostatus. Because counts were too low, roughly 17 rarely observed V segments, including chromosome 9 orphons, were left out of the earlier analysis of over 550 of the donors. In a later genetic analysis, fewer N-insertions in productive TCRs were reported among donors in an Asian-associated ancestry cluster than the roughly 670-donor mean. According to a later analysis, parvovirus B19, influenza, CMV and Epstein-Barr virus appeared linked to several top co-occurrence clusters. In vitro tests confirmed that three of the cytomegalovirus-associated TCR beta chains recognize cytomegalovirus antigens. In a later analysis, HLA-associated TCR beta chains showed more clonal expansion and lower generation probabilities than non-associated chains that were equally common. A later genetic analysis associated a missense DCLRE1C variant with V-gene and J-gene trimming of TCR beta chains, and an independent cohort replicated the association. Because the 87-base-pair reads could not distinguish some IMGT-functional V segments, including TRBV6-2 and TRBV6-3, those segments were excluded. The cohort was sequenced for TCR beta chains only, and without alpha or paired-chain data the features that could be detected were limited. A further reported finding was that TCR beta sequences accurately predicted the HLA-A and HLA-B alleles for most subjects in the first cohort. The presence/absence analyses assumed that sequencing depth was roughly uniform across donors, and that assumption may not be true. Correlated functional status among segregating V segments might reflect linkage disequilibrium, but an unknown experimental factor could not be ruled out. The sequencing pipeline was judged likely to have produced a cluster of highly shared sequence variants as a technical artifact. In an earlier analysis of several hundred of the donors, most TCR beta V segments were observed in productive rearrangements about 87% or about 30% of the time, broadly matching IMGT annotations. Because HLA typing was unavailable for some donors at each locus, only the typed subset was used in association tests. A later analysis found that TCR association rates varied across HLA loci, with DRB1 alleles showing the most associated TCRs and HLA-C alleles the fewest. Most TCR sequences were seen in very few donors, while some public TCRs were found in many individuals.

The cohort was made up of 500 to 850 healthy bone marrow donors. Cohort members were all nominally healthy when sampled, although unrecorded immune exposures were likely present. The donor was CMV seropositive and was included in the group of some 290 seropositive cohort members. A peripheral blood sample was provided by each donor, and peripheral blood mononuclear cells were used for TCR beta sequencing. Genomic DNA extraction from the blood cell samples was performed with the Qiagen DNeasy Blood Extraction Kit. Relative to germline, V is 3 bases shorter and J is 9 bases shorter, with 14 bases between their ends. The CDR3 runs 13 residues from the cysteine to the phenylalanine. This entry keeps only the CDR3 DNA: 39 bases, framed from base 1. For CDR1 and CDR2, the germline V gene lists SNHLY and FYNNEI. The library came from the immunoSEQ multiplex PCR assay. A mixture of 60 forward primers for TCR Vbeta segments and 13 reverse primers for TCR Jbeta segments was used in the multiplex PCR. Amplification of the CDR3 region of rearranged TCR beta genes was performed with a multiplex PCR assay on genomic DNA. The Illumina HiSeq System was used to sequence the amplified TCR beta libraries as 87-base-pair reads. Under the source paper's analysis protocol: A later analysis counted about 80 million unique TCR beta chains across the 690 or so repertoires, and roughly 10 million of these chains were shared by at least two donors. To remove PCR and sequencing errors, raw reads were error-corrected and collapsed into unique sequences using a nearest-neighbor algorithm that merged closely related sequences. Alignment of CDR3 sequences to IMGT reference sequences was used to assign V, D and J gene segments. Each retained sequence needed at least a six-nucleotide match to both a V gene segment and a J gene segment. Rearrangements were classified as productive when the CDR3 lacked stop codons and remained in frame with V and J, and all other rearrangements were classified as non-productive. CDR3 was defined by IMGT convention, running from the second conserved V-encoded cysteine to the conserved J-encoded phenylalanine. The earlier analysis of some 580 of the donors excluded any sequence lacking an unambiguous match to a single V gene segment. An earlier analysis of fewer than 650 of the donors classified V segments as functional when productive rearrangements were above 56.7% and as segregating when the standard deviation between donors was above 5%. To diagnose cytomegalovirus status from the catalog of TCR beta chain sequences, a statistical classification framework was built. A later analysis assigned V and J genes by comparing TCR nucleotide sequences with IMGT/GENE-DB human TR gene sequences. The TCRdist pipeline was used in a later analysis to assign CDR3 sequences and most-parsimonious VDJ recombination scenarios. A later analysis defined each TCR beta chain by its CDR3 amino acid sequence plus V-gene family, and excluded reads lacking a unique V-gene family. A later analysis removed roughly 590 highly shared, low-generation-probability nucleotide sequences to deal with suspected cross-contamination and a sequencing artifact. In a later analysis, a clonal expansion index for each public chain was calculated from normalized within-repertoire ranks of inferred template counts. In a later analysis, generation probabilities were computed using a VDJ recombination model fitted to out-of-frame rearrangements, and the results were checked against IGoR. Hypergeometric tests were used in a later analysis to score TCR-TCR, TCR-HLA and TCR-CMV co-occurrence, with a repertoire-size bias correction applied to the TCR pairs. To estimate false discovery rates, a later analysis permuted the HLA or CMV assignments 20 times. A later analysis grouped co-occurring TCRs with DBSCAN, adding TCRdist sequence similarity when clustering within HLA-allele-positive subsets. For co-occurrence clustering, repertoires with fewer than 30,000 or more than 120,000 public chains were excluded, along with a handful of repertoires with anomalous nucleotide sharing. TCRdb holds this immuneACCESS table with in-frame rearrangements only. Some clones are missing; in checked studies, unresolved V genes explain under half, and the rest has no known cause. The V and J calls and clone size come from that table; D and trimming were worked out from the DNA. The sample contains 180,000 or so clones, around 80% of them found a single time. 2% to 2.5% of the sample comes from the top ten.

For this clone: Its antigen is currently not known. Qualities for individual bases were not recorded, and no much larger clone is one base off.

The receptor comes from a woman aged 25 to 45 in good health and CMV-seropositive. This chain joins TRBV2 to TRBJ1-1, with TRBD1 perhaps the D gene, on 5 matching bases. Specimen: PBMCs. The nucleotide sequence is given as TGTGCCAGCAGTGATCCTGGGACTATGAAAGCTTTCTTT. This sequence encodes CASSDPGTMKAFF.